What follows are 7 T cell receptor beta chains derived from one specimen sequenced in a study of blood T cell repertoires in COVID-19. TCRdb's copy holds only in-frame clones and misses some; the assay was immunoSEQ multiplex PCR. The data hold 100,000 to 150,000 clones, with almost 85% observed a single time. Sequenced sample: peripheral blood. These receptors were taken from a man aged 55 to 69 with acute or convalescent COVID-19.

The CDR3 reads CASSYGAEAFF. The CDR3 nucleotides read TGTGCCAGCAGCTACGGAGCTGAAGCTTTCTTT. This chain joins TRBV2 and TRBJ1-1; D unresolved. The CDR3 loop spans 11 amino acids. Trimming cost V 6 bases and J 6 bases, with 8 bases left between them. Looked up from germline, CDR1 is SNHLY and CDR2 is FYNNEI.

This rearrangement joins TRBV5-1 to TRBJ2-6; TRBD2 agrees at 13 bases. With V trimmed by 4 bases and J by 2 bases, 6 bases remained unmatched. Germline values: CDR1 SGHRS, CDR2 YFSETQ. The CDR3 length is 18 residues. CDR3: CASSVVLAGGPGANVLTF. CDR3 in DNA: TGCGCCAGCAGCGTAGTACTAGCGGGAGGGCCTGGGGCCAACGTCCTGACTTTC.

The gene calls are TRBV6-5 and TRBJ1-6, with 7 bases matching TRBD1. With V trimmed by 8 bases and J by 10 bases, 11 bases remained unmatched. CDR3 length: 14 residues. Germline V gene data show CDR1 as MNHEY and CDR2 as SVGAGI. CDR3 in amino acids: CASLLTTGSSPLHF. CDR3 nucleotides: TGTGCCAGCCTTCTTACGACAGGGAGCTCACCCCTCCACTTT.

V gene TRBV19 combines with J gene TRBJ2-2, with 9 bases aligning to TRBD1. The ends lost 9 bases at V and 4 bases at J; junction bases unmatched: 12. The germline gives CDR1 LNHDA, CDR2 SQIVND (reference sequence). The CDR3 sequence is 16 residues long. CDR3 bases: TGTGCCAGCAGGGATAGGGGACAGGGTGGCACCGGGGAGCTGTTTTTT. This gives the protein CASRDRGQGGTGELFF. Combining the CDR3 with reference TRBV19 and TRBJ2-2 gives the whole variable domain DGGITQSPKYLFRKEGQNVTLSCEQNLNHDAMYWYRQDPGQGLRLIYYSQIVNDFQKGDIAEGYSVSREKKESFPLTVTSAQKNPTAFYLCASRDRGQGGTGELFFGEGSRLTVL.

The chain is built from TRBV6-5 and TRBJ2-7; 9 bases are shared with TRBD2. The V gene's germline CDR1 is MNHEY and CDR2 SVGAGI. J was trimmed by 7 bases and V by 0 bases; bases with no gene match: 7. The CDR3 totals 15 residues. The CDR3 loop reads CASSYSSSGEREQYF. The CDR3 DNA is TGTGCCAGCAGTTACTCCTCTAGCGGGGAGAGGGAGCAGTACTTC.

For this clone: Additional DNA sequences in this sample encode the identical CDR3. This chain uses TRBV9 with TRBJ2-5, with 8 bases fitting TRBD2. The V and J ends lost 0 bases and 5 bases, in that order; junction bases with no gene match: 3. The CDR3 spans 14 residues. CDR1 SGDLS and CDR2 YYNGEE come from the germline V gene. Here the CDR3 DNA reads TGTGCCAGCAGCGTAGGGCTAGCGGGCGAGACCCAGTACTTC. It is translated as CASSVGLAGETQYF. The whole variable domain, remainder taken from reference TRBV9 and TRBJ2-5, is DSGVTQTPKHLITATGQRVTLRCSPRSGDLSVYWYQQSLDQGLQFLIQYYNGEERAKGNILERFSAQQFPDLHSELNLSSLELGDSALYFCASSVGLAGETQYFGPGTRLLVL.

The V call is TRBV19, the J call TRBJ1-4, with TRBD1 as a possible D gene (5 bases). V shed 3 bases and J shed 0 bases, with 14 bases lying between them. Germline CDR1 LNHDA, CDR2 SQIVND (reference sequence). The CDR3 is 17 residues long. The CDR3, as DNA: TGTGCCAGTAGTATGAGGACAAGGGGAACAACTAATGAAAAACTGTTTTTT. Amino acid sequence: CASSMRTRGTTNEKLFF.